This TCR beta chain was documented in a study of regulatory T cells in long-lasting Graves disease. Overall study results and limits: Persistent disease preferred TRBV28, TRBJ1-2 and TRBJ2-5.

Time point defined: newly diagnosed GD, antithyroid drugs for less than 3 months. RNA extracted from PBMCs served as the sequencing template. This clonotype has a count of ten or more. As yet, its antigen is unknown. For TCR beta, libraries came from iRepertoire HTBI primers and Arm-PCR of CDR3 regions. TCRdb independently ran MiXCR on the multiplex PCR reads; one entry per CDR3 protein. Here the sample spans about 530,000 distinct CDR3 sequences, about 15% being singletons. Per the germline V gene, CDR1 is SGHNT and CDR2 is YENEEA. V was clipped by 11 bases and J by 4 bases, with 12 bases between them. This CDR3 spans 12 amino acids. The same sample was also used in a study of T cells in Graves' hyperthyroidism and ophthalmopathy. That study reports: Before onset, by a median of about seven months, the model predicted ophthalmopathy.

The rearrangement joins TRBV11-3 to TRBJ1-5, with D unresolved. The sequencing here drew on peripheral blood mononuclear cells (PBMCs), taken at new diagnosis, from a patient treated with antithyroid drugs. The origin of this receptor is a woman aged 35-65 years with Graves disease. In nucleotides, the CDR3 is TGTGCCCATAGTTCATTTAATCAGCCCCAGCATTTT. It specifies CAHSSFNQPQHF.